This T cell receptor (beta chain) was profiled in a study of shared clonotypes between healthy human individuals. Study-level findings and limits: Clonotypes that were shared across several donors made up around 4.6% of naive CD4 clonotypes.

Only in-frame clones appear in the TCRdb table, and some are missing; sequencing was by immunoSEQ multiplex PCR. The top ten clones hold roughly 0.13% of a sample with more than 2 million clones, 95% of them seen once. V shed 7 bases, J shed 3 bases, and the junction held 12 bases outside the gene matches. From germline, CDR1 is MNHEY and CDR2 SMNVEV (reference sequence). There are 17 residues in the CDR3. Concerning this clone itself: Its antigen is undetermined.

Specimen: naive CD4+ T cells sorted from blood. As to subset: CD45RA+ positively selected. This TCR was sampled from a man in his late teens or twenties in good health. The chain recombines TRBV27 with TRBJ2-3; 11 positions match TRBD1. The CDR3 loop reads CASTLRGTGGGTDTQYF. The CDR3 region has the DNA TGTGCCAGCACCCTAAGAGGGACAGGGGGTGGGACAGATACGCAGTATTTT.